This TCR beta chain was retrieved from a study of T cell repertoires in cytomegalovirus infection (dated by TCRdb to between 2017 and 2020). The study in broad terms: Donor HLA type was relevant to the analysis, as public TCR beta signatures indicated carriage of CMV infection together with the matching HLA type. The study at large found these results: Cumulative frequency of public TCR beta family members discriminated carriers of CMV infection plus the relevant HLA type in this cohort and an independent approximately 350-donor cohort. The ex vivo response was dominated by HLA-C-restricted CMV-specific TCR beta clonotypes, and the single most frequent clonotype in two of eight donors was supplied by these HLA-C-restricted clonotypes.

This clonotype occurred a few times. Its antigen is still unknown. The sample holds no much larger clone one base away, and base qualities are not on file. The CDR3 starts with the cysteine, ends with the phenylalanine, and has 16 residues. Just CDR3 DNA is preserved here, 48 bases in frame from base 1. The germline V end is reduced by 0 bases and the J end by 6 bases; junction bases left unmatched: 5. CDR1 and CDR2 are drawn from the germline V gene: MNHNS, SASEGT. Instrument used: Illumina HiSeq 1500. TCRdb trimmed the raw reads at Q25, called clones with MiXCR and kept productive beta chains. Rows matching on CDR3 protein sequence are summarized as one entry with the most common DNA and genes. A total of around 740,000 distinct CDR3 sequences appear in this sample, about 40% of them only once. The leading ten clones occupy around 2.8% of the sample.

The sequence links TRBV6-1 to TRBJ2-1; TRBD2 lines up with 10 middle nucleotides. The sequencing sample was made of PBMCs. The source of this sequence is a human donor in good health (CMV status not recorded). Some clones in this sample may be carry-over from other donors' samples. The CDR3 protein is CASSEATSGVLNEQFF. The DNA is TGTGCCAGCAGTGAAGCCACTAGCGGGGTACTCAATGAGCAGTTCTTC.